Listed below are T cell receptor beta chains from one sample, sequenced in a study of cytomegalovirus exposure and HLA in healthy donors. The repertoire was sequenced with immunoSEQ multiplex PCR; TCRdb's copy has only in-frame clones and lacks some. The sample lists about 190,000 clones; around 77% were seen once. Sequencing was performed on PBMCs. The receptors originated from a woman between 18 and 29 years old in good health and CMV-seronegative. CDR3s include the opening cysteine and the closing phenylalanine or tryptophan. The order of the fields is D gene, J gene, V gene, clone size, CDR3 DNA, CDR3 protein. A D gene is named only where the DNA matches it firmly. Only part of the rows carry a size: once, few, many, or a class if the clone is expanded.

>TRBD1|TRBJ2-7|TRBV9|NA
TGTGCCAGCAGCGTAGCTACAGGGGGCGAGCAGTACTTC
CASSVATGGEQYF
>TRBD1|TRBJ1-6|TRBV7-3|NA
TGTGCCAGCAGTTACGGGACAGGGCACTCACCCCTCCACTTT
CASSYGTGHSPLHF
>TRBD2|TRBJ2-1|TRBV7-6|NA
TGTGCCAGCAGCTCGAAACTAGCGGGGGAGGAAAATGAGCAGTTCTTC
CASSSKLAGEENEQFF
>TRBD2|TRBJ2-3|TRBV6-5|NA
TGTGCCATTAAGAGGACTAGCGGCCGCACAGATACGCAGTATTTT
CAIKRTSGRTDTQYF
>NA|TRBJ1-6|TRBV28|once
TGTGCCAGCAATCAACAGACGAATAATTCACCCCTCCACTTT
CASNQQTNNSPLHF
>TRBD1|TRBJ1-1|TRBV19|few
TGTGCCAGTAGTTCTCGACAGGGTGAGTCTGAAGCTTTCTTT
CASSSRQGESEAFF
>NA|TRBJ1-5|TRBV20-1|once
TGCAGTGCTAGTTCTCCGCCCCAGCATTTT
CSASSPPQHF
>TRBD1|TRBJ1-4|TRBV5-1|NA
TGCGCCAGCAGCTCGGCAGGGGGGCTTCGCGAAAAACTGTTTTTT
CASSSAGGLREKLFF
>NA|TRBJ1-2|TRBV2|NA
TGTGCCAGCAGTGATCACCCAGGCTCCTATGGCTACACCTTC
CASSDHPGSYGYTF
>NA|TRBJ1-2|TRBV11-2|NA
TGTGCCAGCAGCCGACGGACGGGAAATAACTATGGCTACACCTTC
CASSRRTGNNYGYTF
>NA|TRBJ2-1|TRBV18|once
TGTGCCAGCTCGTCCGACTTGGACAATGAGCAGTTCTTC
CASSSDLDNEQFF
>NA|TRBJ1-1|TRBV6-1|NA
TGTGCCAGCAGTCTGAGGCGAGACGAAGCTTTCTTT
CASSLRRDEAFF
>NA|TRBJ1-1|TRBV6-5|NA
TGTGCCAGCAGTTTGACTCAGGGTAACACTGAAGCTTTCTTT
CASSLTQGNTEAFF
>TRBD2|TRBJ2-1|TRBV27|NA
TGTGCCAGCAGTCCTGGGAGGGGACTAGCGGGAGGGCCGAATGAGCAGTTCTTC
CASSPGRGLAGGPNEQFF
>NA|TRBJ2-5|TRBV15|NA
TGTGCCACCAGCAGGAGCGGAGAAGAGACCCAGTACTTC
CATSRSGEETQYF
>NA|TRBJ2-5|TRBV9|NA
TGTGCCAGCAGCGTTTTCGGGGGGCAGGAGACCCAGTACTTC
CASSVFGGQETQYF
>TRBD1|TRBJ2-3|TRBV6-1|NA
TGTGCCAGCAGTGAAGCGGGACAGGGATGGACAGATACGCAGTATTTT
CASSEAGQGWTDTQYF
>TRBD1|TRBJ1-4|TRBV6-1|NA
TGTGCCATCCTACAGGGGTGGAATAATGAAAAACTGTTTTTT
CAILQGWNNEKLFF
>NA|TRBJ1-6|TRBV9|NA
TGTGCCAGCAACAGCGCAACGGGGAGAGAGAATTCACCCCTCCACTTT
CASNSATGRENSPLHF
>NA|TRBJ2-7|TRBV5-6|NA
TGTGCCAGCAGCCCATGGGGGACTGGGTCCTACGAGCAGTACTTC
CASSPWGTGSYEQYF
>NA|TRBJ1-5|TRBV19|NA
TGTGCCAGTACCACGGTCGACTTTAATCAGCCCCAGCATTTT
CASTTVDFNQPQHF
>NA|TRBJ1-1|TRBV6-1|NA
TGTGCCAGCAGTCCGGGATCGAACACTGAAGCTTTCTTT
CASSPGSNTEAFF
>NA|TRBJ1-4|TRBV6-1|few
TGTGCCAGCAGCCGACGGGAGGATGAAAAACTGTTTTTT
CASSRREDEKLFF
>TRBD1|TRBJ1-4|TRBV18|NA
TGTGCCAGCTCCCTGGGGACAGCTGCTAATGAAAAACTGTTTTTT
CASSLGTAANEKLFF
>TRBD1|TRBJ1-5|TRBV11-2|NA
TGTGCCAGCAGCTTAGAGGCGTGGACAGGGAGCAATCAGCCCCAGCATTTT
CASSLEAWTGSNQPQHF